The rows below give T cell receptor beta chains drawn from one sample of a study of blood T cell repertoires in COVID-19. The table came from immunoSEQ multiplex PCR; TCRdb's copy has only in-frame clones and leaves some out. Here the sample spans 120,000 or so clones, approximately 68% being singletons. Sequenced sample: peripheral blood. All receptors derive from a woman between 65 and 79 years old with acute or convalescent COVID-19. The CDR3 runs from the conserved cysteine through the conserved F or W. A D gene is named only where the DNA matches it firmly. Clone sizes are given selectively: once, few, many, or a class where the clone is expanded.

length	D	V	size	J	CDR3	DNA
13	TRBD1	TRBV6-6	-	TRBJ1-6	CASSYRTGSPLHF	TGTGCCAGCAGTTACCGGACAGGATCACCCCTCCACTTT
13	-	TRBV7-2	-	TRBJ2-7	CASANRVIHEQYF	TGTGCCAGCGCAAACAGGGTTATCCACGAGCAGTACTTC
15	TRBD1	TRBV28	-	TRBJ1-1	CASSLSGTGGSKAFF	TGTGCCAGCAGTTTATCCGGGACAGGGGGAAGTAAAGCTTTCTTT
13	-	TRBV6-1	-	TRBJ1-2	CASSPGPNPGYTF	TGTGCCAGCAGCCCCGGTCCAAACCCTGGCTACACCTTC
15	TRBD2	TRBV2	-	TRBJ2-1	CASSEQVGGANEQFF	TGTGCCAGCAGTGAACAAGTGGGAGGGGCAAATGAGCAGTTCTTC
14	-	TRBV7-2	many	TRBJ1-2	CASSLEWGLDGYTF	TGTGCCAGCAGCTTAGAATGGGGCCTCGATGGCTACACCTTC
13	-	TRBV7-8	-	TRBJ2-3	CASSSYLTDTQYF	TGTGCCAGCAGCTCCTACCTCACAGATACGCAGTATTTT
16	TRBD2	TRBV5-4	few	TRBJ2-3	CASSLLSGGDTDTQYF	TGTGCCAGCAGCTTACTGAGCGGGGGGGACACAGATACGCAGTATTTT
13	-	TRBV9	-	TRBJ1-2	CASSGPGHQGYTF	TGTGCCAGCAGCGGACCGGGACACCAGGGCTACACCTTC
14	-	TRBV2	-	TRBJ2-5	CASSGRGMGETQYF	TGTGCCAGCAGTGGGCGGGGCATGGGAGAGACCCAGTACTTC
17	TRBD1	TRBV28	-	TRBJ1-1	CASIELTGAFLNTEAFF	TGTGCCAGCATAGAACTGACAGGGGCTTTTCTGAACACTGAAGCTTTCTTT
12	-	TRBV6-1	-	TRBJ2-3	CASSELRDTQYF	TGTGCCAGCAGTGAGTTGAGGGATACGCAGTATTTT
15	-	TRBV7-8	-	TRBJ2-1	CASSATGNSYNEQFF	TGTGCCAGCAGCGCGACAGGTAACTCCTACAATGAGCAGTTCTTC
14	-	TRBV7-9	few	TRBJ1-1	CASSYGGHYTEAFF	TGTGCCAGCAGTTACGGAGGGCACTACACTGAAGCTTTCTTT
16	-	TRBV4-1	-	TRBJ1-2	CASSHYTGNNNYGYTF	TGCGCCAGCAGCCACTATACAGGGAACAATAACTATGGCTACACCTTC
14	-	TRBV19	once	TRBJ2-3	CASGAGRMEDTQYF	TGTGCCAGTGGGGCCGGCAGAATGGAAGATACGCAGTATTTT
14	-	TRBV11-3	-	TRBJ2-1	CASSFSLRDNEQFF	TGTGCCAGCAGCTTCTCCTTGCGAGACAATGAGCAGTTCTTC
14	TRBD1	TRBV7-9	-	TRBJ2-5	CASTPDRGQETQYF	TGTGCCAGCACACCCGACAGGGGCCAAGAGACCCAGTACTTC
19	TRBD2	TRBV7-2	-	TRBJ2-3	CASSLASAGGNYYTDTQYF	TGTGCCAGCAGCTTAGCATCAGCGGGGGGGAATTACTACACAGATACGCAGTATTTT
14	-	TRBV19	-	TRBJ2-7	CASSTVAGEGEQYF	TGTGCCAGTAGTACAGTGGCAGGGGAGGGCGAGCAGTACTTC
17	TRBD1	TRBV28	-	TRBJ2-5	CASSLWALTGGQETQYF	TGTGCCAGCAGTTTATGGGCCCTCACAGGGGGCCAAGAGACCCAGTACTTC
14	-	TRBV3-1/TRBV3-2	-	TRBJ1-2	CASSQGGSNYGYTF	TGTGCCAGCAGCCAAGGGGGCAGTAACTATGGCTACACCTTC
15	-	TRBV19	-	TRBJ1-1	CASSIAGRSNTEAFF	TGTGCCAGTAGTATCGCGGGCAGGTCGAACACTGAAGCTTTCTTT
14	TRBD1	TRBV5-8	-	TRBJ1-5	CAVQGAGSNQPQHF	TGTGCCGTCCAGGGGGCGGGGAGCAATCAGCCCCAGCATTTT
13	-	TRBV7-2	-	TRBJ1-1	CASSSQKNTEAFF	TGTGCCAGCAGCTCCCAGAAGAACACTGAAGCTTTCTTT
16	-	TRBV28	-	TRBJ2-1	CASSGGGRGGTREQFF	TGTGCCAGCAGTGGCGGCGGCCGTGGGGGGACCAGAGAGCAGTTCTTC
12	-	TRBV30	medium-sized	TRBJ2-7	CAWSEGDYEQYF	TGTGCCTGGAGTGAAGGGGACTACGAGCAGTACTTC
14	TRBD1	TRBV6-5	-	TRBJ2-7	CASSTGQVGYEQYF	TGTGCCAGCAGTACCGGACAGGTCGGCTACGAGCAGTACTTC
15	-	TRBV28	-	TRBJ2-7	CASSLTVPGAYEQYF	TGTGCCAGCAGTTTAACGGTCCCGGGGGCCTACGAGCAGTACTTC
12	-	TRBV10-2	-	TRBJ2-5	CASGAQEETQYF	TGCGCCAGCGGGGCCCAGGAAGAGACCCAGTACTTC
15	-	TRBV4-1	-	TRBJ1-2	CASSQGDTPLYGYTF	TGCGCCAGCAGCCAAGGGGACACACCTCTCTATGGCTACACCTTC
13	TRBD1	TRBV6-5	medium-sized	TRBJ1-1	CASSPRQGTEAFF	TGTGCCAGCAGTCCACGACAGGGAACCGAAGCTTTCTTT
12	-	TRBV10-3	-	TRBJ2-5	CAISWTEETQYF	TGTGCCATCAGTTGGACAGAAGAGACCCAGTACTTC
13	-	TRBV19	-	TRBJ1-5	CASSIDSFQPQHF	TGTGCCAGTAGTATCGACAGCTTCCAGCCCCAGCATTTT
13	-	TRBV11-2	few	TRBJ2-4	CASSAHRGGIQYF	TGTGCCAGCAGCGCACACAGGGGAGGCATTCAGTACTTC
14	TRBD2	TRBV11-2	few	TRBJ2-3	CASTFSGATDTQYF	TGTGCCAGCACTTTTAGCGGGGCCACAGATACGCAGTATTTT
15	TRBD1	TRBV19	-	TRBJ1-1	CASRMTDRGRTEAFF	TGTGCCAGTAGGATGACGGACAGGGGACGTACGGAAGCTTTCTTT
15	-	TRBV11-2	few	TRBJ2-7	CASSLGQGTDYEQYF	TGTGCCAGCAGCTTAGGGCAGGGGACGGACTACGAGCAGTACTTC
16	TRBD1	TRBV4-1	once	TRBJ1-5	CASSQDPNRGRQPQHF	TGCGCCAGCAGCCAAGATCCCAACAGGGGGCGACAGCCCCAGCATTTT
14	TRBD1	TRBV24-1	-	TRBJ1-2	CATSDGTENYGYTF	TGTGCCACCAGTGACGGGACAGAAAACTATGGCTACACCTTC
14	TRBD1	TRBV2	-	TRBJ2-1	CATGGGQGMGEQFF	TGTGCCACCGGTGGGGGACAGGGGATGGGTGAGCAGTTCTTC
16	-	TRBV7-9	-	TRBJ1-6	CASSLARTANNSPLHF	TGTGCCAGCAGCTTAGCGAGGACAGCTAATAATTCACCCCTCCACTTT